Listed here is a single TCR beta chain. Data came from immunoSEQ multiplex PCR; TCRdb stores just in-frame clones and leaves some out. Here the sample spans a few hundred thousand clones, 90% being singletons. Germline V gene sequence: CDR1 MNHNS, CDR2 SASEGT. The CDR3 sequence is 16 residues long. V lost 1 base, J lost 1 base, and 13 bases lay in between. This entry is derived from a study of cytomegalovirus exposure and HLA in healthy donors. The chain uses TRBV6-1 and TRBJ1-2, with D possibly matching TRBD1 (5 bases). Sequenced material: PBMCs. The source of this sequence is a woman aged 18-35 years in good health and CMV-seronegative. The CDR3 nucleotides are TGTGCCAGCAGTGAAGTGGTAGGCAGGGATAACTATGGCTACACCTTC. It translates to CASSEVVGRDNYGYTF.